The present T cell receptor beta chain was sequenced within a study of early T cells in non-severe SARS-CoV-2 infection. Study-wide background: Chains stayed unpaired after sequencing of bulk RNA from unsorted whole blood.

Researchers attached unique molecular identifiers to individual cDNA molecules. TCRdb called the 5' RACE reads again in MiXCR, with one record for every CDR3 protein. This sample has roughly 40,000 distinct CDR3 sequences, with 5% to 6.5% found just once. This CDR3 is 14 amino acids long. In germline, CDR1 is SGHRS, CDR2 YFSETQ. V lost 4 bases, J lost 3 bases, and 13 bases lay in between. Broader study findings: There was a bias toward anti-spike CD8 responses in VDJdb matching, which missed private and CD4 specificities.

This clonotype showed up just a few times. The antigen remains undetermined. The material sequenced was whole blood, taken at baseline. The TCR originated in an adult who was a healthcare worker with PCR-confirmed SARS-CoV-2 infection or an uninfected control (not recorded which). The chain couples TRBV5-1 to TRBJ1-2; possibly TRBD1 for D (5 bases). In DNA form, the CDR3 reads TGCGCCAGCAGCCCAGGGAGGAAGGACTATGGCTACACCTTC. Protein sequence: CASSPGRKDYGYTF. The entire variable domain, with the rest obtained from reference TRBV5-1 and TRBJ1-2, is as follows: KAGVTQTPRYLIKTRGQQVTLSCSPISGHRSVSWYQQTPGQGLQFLFEYFSETQRNKGNFPGRFSGRQFSNSRSEMNVSTLELGDSALYLCASSPGRKDYGYTFGSGTRLTVV.